The 15 T cell receptor beta chains presented below share a single source sample, sequenced in a study of tumor and adjacent non-tumor tissue in lung cancer (dated by TCRdb to the late 2010s). RNA was isolated from bulk, unsorted tissue, and RNA quality was assessed with a NanoDrop ND-1000 and an Agilent 2100. Normal lung samples were distant non-tumor tissue taken more than 3 cm from the tumor edge. Libraries were constructed by multiplex PCR. Sequencing was performed on an Illumina HiSeq 2500. TCRbeta libraries were built by three rounds of nested PCR using primers (Table S4), following protocols modified from ARM-PCR. The public reads were reprocessed in TCRdb via fastp at Q25 and MiXCR, keeping in-frame beta chains. Every entry covers one CDR3 protein and lists the most common genes and DNA from its rows. This sample lists some 47,000 distinct CDR3 sequences; 60% to 65% were detected once. The ten largest account for 19% of the sample.

The sequencing input was distant non-tumor lung tissue. The receptors here all came from a woman in her thirties or forties with non-small cell lung cancer.

Worth noting for this clonotype: A much larger clone is a single base away; this may be a read error. V is TRBV7-3 and J is TRBJ2-2; no clear D. CDR1 is SGHTA, CDR2 FQGTGA, per germline. The CDR3 has 12 amino acids. V was trimmed by 5 bases and J by 8 bases, leaving 9 bases between them. CDR3 DNA: TGTGCCAGCAGCCCAGCCGTGGGGGAGCTGTTTTTT. Translation gives CASSPAVGELFF.

V is TRBV11-2 and J is TRBJ2-1, with D perhaps being TRBD1 or TRBD2 (6 bases each). Germline CDR1 reads SGHAT; CDR2 reads FQNNGV. Trimming removed 0 bases from V and 4 bases from J, with 22 bases in between. This CDR3 is built from 19 residues. Here the CDR3 reads CASSLDNLVTGADYNEQFF. DNA of the CDR3: TGTGCCAGCAGCTTAGATAACTTGGTGACGGGGGCCGATTACAATGAGCAGTTCTTC. Based on the CDR3 plus reference TRBV11-2 and TRBJ2-1, the full variable domain is EAGVAQSPRYKIIEKRQSVAFWCNPISGHATLYWYQQILGQGPKLLIQFQNNGVVDDSQLPKDRFSAERLKGVDSTLKIQPAKLEDSAVYLCASSLDNLVTGADYNEQFFGPGTRLTVL.

Notes on this clonotype: This CDR3 fails to terminate in the conserved phenylalanine or tryptophan, so it likely reflects a read error. It is unclear where the CDR3 begins or ends on the DNA, so no DNA is shown, and the CDR3 is as TCRdb lists it. The chain has TRBV21-1 and TRBJ2-5; the table's D call, TRBD2, was not checked against the DNA. TRBV21-1 counts as a pseudogene. Termini included, the CDR3 measures 18 amino acids. The CDR3 loop is CASSKVPSGGQHQETQYL.

About this clonotype: An end of the junction does not agree with germline; a read error may underlie this. The chain has TRBV4-1 and TRBJ1-3, with 9 bases identical to TRBD1. The length of the CDR3 is 12 residues. Germline V lookup: CDR1 MGHRA, CDR2 YSYEKL. This CDR3 is CASSSSRGQGVF. The CDR3 DNA reads TGTGCCAGCAGCTCTTCGAGGGGACAGGGCGTTTTT.

In regard to this clonotype: This may be a read error, as it is one base from a much larger clone. This sequence joins TRBV20-1 and TRBJ2-5, with D unclear. CDR3 length equals 14 residues. From germline, CDR1 is DFQATT and CDR2 SNEGSKA (reference sequence). The CDR3 bases are TGCAGTGCTAGAGAGTCTAAGAAGCAAGAGACCCAGTGCTTC. Translated: CSARESKKQETQCF.

For this clonotype: The CDR3 carries no conserved terminal phenylalanine or tryptophan, so it likely arises from a read error. The CDR3 sequence: CSSGSSNGKEETQYS. The CDR3 coding sequence is TGTTCCAGCGGCTCATCAAACGGCAAGGAAGAGACCCAGTACTCC. The rearrangement uses TRBV11-2 and TRBJ2-5; D perhaps matches TRBD2 (5 bases). CDR3 length: 15 residues. The germline V gene has CDR1 SGHAT and CDR2 FQNNGV.

Comment on this clonotype: This may come from a read error, since a much larger clone is one base off. The chain uses TRBV7-8 and TRBJ2-7; the D gene is possibly TRBD1 (5 bases). The V gene's germline CDR1 is SGHVS and CDR2 FQNEAQ. Trimming removed 5 bases from V and 4 bases from J, with 15 bases in between. The CDR3 has 14 residues. The DNA for the CDR3 is TGTGCCAGCAGCAGCCTAGGGGCTGGGTACGAGCAGTACTTC. Amino acid sequence: CASSSLGAGYEQYF. Drawing the rest from reference TRBV7-8 and TRBJ2-7, the complete variable domain is GAGVSQSPRYKVAKRGQDVALRCDPISGHVSLFWYQQALGQGPEFLTYFQNEAQLDKSGLPSDRFFAERPEGSVSTLKIQRTQQEDSAVYLCASSSLGAGYEQYFGPGTRLTVT.

Concerning this clonotype: At one of its ends the junction is not consistent with the germline gene, which may arise from a read error. The V gene is TRBV10-2, the J gene TRBJ2-3; 9 positions agree with TRBD2. Germline loops: CDR1 WSHSY, CDR2 SAAADI. This CDR3 region has 17 residues. CDR3 region: CASSGWTSETSTDTRYF. The CDR3 DNA reads as TGCGCCAGCAGTGGTTGGACTAGCGAGACTAGCACAGATACGCGGTATTTT.

This chain uses TRBV11-1 with TRBJ2-1; perhaps TRBD1 as D (6 bases). CDR1 and CDR2 from the germline V gene are SGHAT and FQDESV (reference sequence). Trimming left V 3 bases short and J 7 bases short, with 22 bases between. The CDR3 has 17 amino acids. This CDR3 reads CASSLSVPPTGENEQFF. The CDR3, as DNA: TGTGCCAGCAGCTTGAGTGTCCCGCCGACAGGAGAGAATGAGCAGTTCTTC.

This clonotype is termed medium-sized. CDR3 sequence: CASSYRGVAARGELFF. CDR3 DNA: TGTGCCAGCAGTTATCGGGGGGTCGCGGCCCGCGGGGAGCTGTTTTTT. This chain joins TRBV6-5 and TRBJ2-2; TRBD2 matches 7 bases. The V gene's germline CDR1 is MNHEY and CDR2 SVGAGI. J lost 7 bases, V lost 3 bases, and 11 bases had no gene match. The CDR3 is 16 residues long.

The V and J genes are TRBV29-1 and TRBJ2-1; D not resolved. Germline V lookup: CDR1 SQVTM, CDR2 ANQGSEA. The CDR3 is 9 residues long. The DNA for the CDR3 is TGCAGTGCCTGCTATGAGCAGTTCTTC. Amino acids: CSACYEQFF.

Of note for this clonotype: This may be a read error: a much more frequent sequence differs by one nucleotide. The chain has TRBV10-3 and TRBJ2-4; D is undetermined. The CDR3 has 12 residues. CDR1 ENHRY and CDR2 SYGVKD come from the germline V gene. The CDR3 loop reads CAINESGQLKYF. For the CDR3, the DNA is TGTGCCATCAATGAGTCTGGGCAGCTTAAGTACTTC.

This clonotype was seen a handful of times. This chain joins TRBV6-5 and TRBJ2-4; 7 nucleotides match TRBD2. V lost 1 base and J lost 8; bases outside the gene matches: 11. This CDR3 spans 16 amino acids. Germline CDR1 is MNHEY and CDR2 is SVGAGI. The CDR3 DNA follows: TGTGCCAGCAGTTACTGCGGGAGCTCGGGGCGTGACATTCAGTACTTC. This sequence encodes CASSYCGSSGRDIQYF.

Turning to this clonotype: With a much larger clone just one base away, this may be a read error. The chain recombines TRBV20-1 with TRBJ1-2, with a weak D call TRBD1 (6 bases). V lost 3 bases to trimming and J lost 4 bases, with 12 bases between them. CDR3 length: 13 amino acids. Germline-derived CDR1 and CDR2 are DFQATT and SNEGSKA (reference sequence). For the CDR3, the DNA is TGCAGTGCTAGTACCAGGGGAAGCTATGGCTACACCTTC. It yields the protein CSASTRGSYGYTF.

In the case of this clonotype: A much more abundant neighbour one base away suggests this may be a read error. J is TRBJ2-5 and V is TRBV5-4; D might be TRBD1 (6 bases). In germline, CDR1 is SGHNT, CDR2 YYREEE (reference sequence). The CDR3 runs 14 residues. CDR3 DNA: TGTGCCGGCAGCCGGACAGTGGGACAAGAGACCCAGTACTTC. Protein sequence: CAGSRTVGQETQYF.